This T cell receptor (beta chain) is from a study of blood T cell repertoires in COVID-19. Study-level information: COVID-19 samples, acute and convalescent, were from the United States, Italy and Spain. PBMCs, B-cell-depleted T cells, or T cells were the source of the cDNA or gDNA that made up the material.

The germline CDR1 and CDR2 sequences are LNHDA and SQIVND (reference sequence). Between the trimmed V and J ends, which lost 5 bases and 2 bases, there was a span of 21 bases. There are 17 residues in the CDR3. Authors' analysis steps: Scientists estimated how many nucleated cells there were by amplifying reference gene primers. Sequenced by immunoSEQ multiplex PCR; TCRdb stores in-frame clones only, minus some. V, J and clone size are taken as reported in that table, and D and trimming were inferred from the DNA itself. The sample holds some 400,000 clones, around 84% seen once. The receptor was isolated from a human donor with acute or convalescent COVID-19. The donor label of this sample is uncertain. The chain links TRBV19 to TRBJ1-2; D is undetermined. The sequencing input was peripheral blood. The CDR3 here is CASSAPPGTRGNYGYTF. Here the CDR3 DNA reads TGTGCCAGTAGTGCCCCCCCGGGCACCCGAGGGAACTATGGCTACACCTTC.